These 31 T cell receptor beta chains were sequenced from one sample in a study of glioma-infiltrating T cells. Amplification of TCR alpha and beta CDR3 regions from RNA used iRepertoire nested multiplex PCR. TCRdb reanalysed the multiplex PCR reads using MiXCR and keeps one entry per CDR3 protein. The sample comprises 100,000 to 150,000 distinct CDR3 sequences, approximately 24% of which are singletons, and about 30% rests with the top ten. Sequenced: glioma tissue, nonneoplastic brain tissue, or PBMCs (not recorded which). These receptors were collected from a human donor with low-grade glioma or glioblastoma, undergoing nonglioma brain surgery, or in good health (not recorded which).

The chain joins TRBV5-1 to TRBJ1-2; TRBD1 agrees at 7 bases. With V trimmed by 5 bases and J by 0 bases, 7 bases remained unmatched. Germline assignment: CDR1 SGHRS and CDR2 YFSETQ. CDR3 length: 15 amino acids. The CDR3 is CASRKTGEANYGYTF. CDR3 nucleotides: TGCGCCAGCAGGAAAACAGGGGAGGCTAACTATGGCTACACCTTC.

This clonotype showed up just a few times. The rearrangement links TRBV20-1 to TRBJ2-1, with a possible D match to TRBD2 (6 bases). The CDR3 runs 13 residues. Per the germline V gene, CDR1 is DFQATT and CDR2 is SNEGSKA (reference sequence). Trimming took off 5 bases at V and 0 bases at J, with 8 bases between the two ends. CDR3 sequence reads: CSAGGSSYNEQFF. The CDR3 coding sequence is TGCAGTGCTGGGGGGAGCTCCTACAATGAGCAGTTCTTC.

Many counts were recorded for this clonotype. The V gene is TRBV27, the J gene TRBJ2-7, with D maybe TRBD2 (5 bases). The V gene's germline CDR1 is MNHEY and CDR2 SMNVEV (reference sequence). V was clipped by 6 bases and J by 6 bases, with 15 bases between them. The CDR3 is 13 amino acids. CDR3: CASRGRGSAEQYV. In DNA form, the CDR3 reads TGTGCCAGCAGGGGCCGGGGTTCCGCCGAGCAGTACGTC.

As to this clonotype: A much larger clone differs from this one at a single base, so this may be a read error. The chain employs TRBV10-3 and TRBJ2-1; a possible D gene is TRBD1 (6 bases). The CDR3 extends over 14 amino acids. The ends were cut back, 6 bases at V and 5 bases at J, with 14 bases in the middle. CDR1 is ENHRY, CDR2 SYGVKD, per germline. The CDR3 DNA is TGTGCCATCAGCGCCGGACAGAGAGACAATGAGCAGTTCTTC. Protein: CAISAGQRDNEQFF.

This clonotype has a count of ten or more. The chain joins TRBV18 to TRBJ1-5; tentatively, D is TRBD1 (5 bases). CDR3 length equals 13 residues. The V gene's germline CDR1 is KGHSH and CDR2 LQKENI. The V end was cut by 8 bases, the J end by 0 bases, with 8 bases between. CDR3 nucleotides: TGTGCCAGCAGAGGGGATAGCAATCAGCCCCAGCATTTT. Its protein is CASRGDSNQPQHF.

This chain links TRBV27 with TRBJ2-3, with 13 positions matching TRBD2. The CDR3 sequence is 16 residues long. V lost 4 bases to trimming and J lost 4 bases; unmatched junction nucleotides: 5. Germline CDR1 and CDR2: MNHEY and SMNVEV (reference sequence). CDR3 nucleotide sequence: TGTGCCAGCAGTTCAGGACTAGCGGGGGCCTCAGATACGCAGTATTTT. It encodes CASSSGLAGASDTQYF.

V and J are TRBV28 and TRBJ2-5, with D possibly matching TRBD2 (7 bases). V was shortened by 2 bases and J by 4 bases, with 23 bases between the two germline ends. The CDR3 has 18 residues. The V gene's germline CDR1 is MDHEN and CDR2 SYDVKM. CDR3 protein: CASSLSPPGGGGRETQYF. The CDR3 DNA reads as TGTGCCAGCAGTTTAAGCCCGCCGGGCGGGGGCGGGAGAGAGACCCAGTACTTC. Variable domain in full (rest from reference TRBV28 and TRBJ2-5): DVKVTQSSRYLVKRTGEKVFLECVQDMDHENMFWYRQDPGLGLRLIYFSYDVKMKEKGDIPEGYSVSREKKERFSLILESASTNQTSMYLCASSLSPPGGGGRETQYFGPGTRLLVL.

In its sample, this clonotype was seen a few times. Here the CDR3 reads CASSLGGGPETQYF. The CDR3 DNA reads as TGTGCCAGCAGCTTAGGGGGAGGGCCTGAGACCCAGTACTTC. The chain employs TRBV7-9 and TRBJ2-5; TRBD2 matches 7 bases. Germline V gene data show CDR1 as SEHNR and CDR2 as FQNEAQ (reference sequence). This CDR3 has 14 amino acids. With 1 base clipped from V and 5 bases from J, the junction kept 4 bases outside the gene matches.

The chain recombines TRBV12-3 or TRBV12-4 with TRBJ1-5; 10 positions match TRBD1. The CDR3 length is 16 residues. The V gene end was trimmed by 4 bases and the J gene end by 2 bases; junction bases not matched to a gene: 5. CDR3 DNA sequence: TGTGCCAGCAGTTCCCTGGACAGGGGGGGCAATCAGCCCCAGCATTTT. Its protein product is CASSSLDRGGNQPQHF.

The chain has TRBV7-9 and TRBJ2-3; the D is unclear. CDR1 SEHNR and CDR2 FQNEAQ come from the germline V gene (reference sequence). The CDR3 has 17 amino acids. Trimming shortened V by 5 bases and J by 3 bases, and 21 bases separated the two germline ends. CDR3 amino acids: CASSAPSRSPGTDTQYF. Written as DNA, the CDR3 is TGTGCCAGCAGCGCCCCTTCCCGGAGCCCTGGAACAGATACGCAGTATTTT.

In its sample, this clonotype was seen a few times. The DNA for the CDR3 is TGCAGCCCTTGGACTGATTCCTACGAGCAGTACGTC. This encodes CSPWTDSYEQYV. The J gene is TRBJ2-7, the V gene TRBV20-1, with TRBD2 as a possible D gene (5 bases). CDR3 size: 12 residues. Germline values: CDR1 DFQATT, CDR2 SNEGSKA (reference sequence).

This clonotype has at least ten counts. The CDR3 loop reads CASNQRKGGSGDTQYF. The CDR3, as DNA: TGTGCCAGCAACCAACGGAAGGGGGGGTCAGGAGATACGCAGTATTTT. V is TRBV27 and J is TRBJ2-3; D possibly corresponds to TRBD2 (7 bases). Germline loops: CDR1 MNHEY, CDR2 SMNVEV (reference sequence). The CDR3 extends over 16 amino acids. The V and J ends lost 7 bases and 5 bases respectively, with 22 bases between them.

This clonotype was seen many times. The rearrangement joins TRBV7-2 to TRBJ2-3, with a possible D match to TRBD2 (6 bases). V was pared by 5 bases and J by 2 bases, with 11 bases between. Germline assignment: CDR1 SGHTA and CDR2 FQGNSA. This CDR3 comprises 14 residues. The CDR3 bases are TGTGCCAGCAGCCCGGACTACTACACAGATACGCAGTATTTT. Its translation: CASSPDYYTDTQYF.

In the case of this clonotype: Mismatch with germline at one junction end may stem from a read error. V gene TRBV4-1 combines with J gene TRBJ1-3; possible D gene TRBD1, 5 bases. The CDR3 is made up of 15 amino acids. Germline V gene lookup returns CDR1 MGHRA and CDR2 YSYEKL. The CDR3 coding sequence is TGCGCCAGCAGCCAGTCAAGGGGAAGCGGAACCACCATATATTTT. As protein: CASSQSRGSGTTIYF.

In its sample, this clonotype was seen many times. J is TRBJ2-5 and V is TRBV7-2; D perhaps matches TRBD2 (5 bases). The V end was cut by 8 bases, the J end by 2 bases, with 12 bases between. This CDR3 contains 13 residues. Germline V lookup: CDR1 SGHTA, CDR2 FQGNSA. As DNA, the CDR3 is TGTGCCAGCGCCGAGGAGCGGCAAGAGACCCAGTACTTC. This sequence encodes CASAEERQETQYF.

V usage is TRBV12-3 or TRBV12-4 and J usage is TRBJ1-5; unclear D gene. The CDR3 loop spans 14 amino acids. V lost 3 bases and J lost 0, with 6 bases in between. The CDR3 DNA is TGTGCCAGCAGTTTTGCGGATAGCAATCAGCCCCAGCATTTT. Protein sequence: CASSFADSNQPQHF.

This clonotype was found a few times. This chain uses TRBV7-9 with TRBJ2-1, with TRBD2 identical over 8 bases. CDR1 is SEHNR and CDR2 is FQNEAQ in the germline V gene (reference sequence). J lost 1 base, V lost 6 bases, and 14 bases had no gene match. The CDR3 totals 18 residues. CDR3 nucleotide sequence: TGTGCCAGCAGTGAAGCTGGATTAGCGGGGACTTCCTACAATGAGCAGTTCTTC. Its translation: CASSEAGLAGTSYNEQFF.

This clonotype has only a few counts. This rearrangement joins TRBV7-8 to TRBJ2-2; 9 nucleotides match TRBD1. Germline CDR1 SGHVS, CDR2 FQNEAQ. Germline trimming cut 0 bases from V and 7 bases from J; bases unmatched to any gene: 3. This CDR3 region has 15 residues. The CDR3 coding sequence is TGTGCCAGCAGCTTAGCGGGACAGGGAATCGGGGAGCTGTTTTTT. Translation gives CASSLAGQGIGELFF.

This clonotype has only a few counts. This rearrangement joins TRBV4-1 to TRBJ2-1; TRBD2 aligns across 8 bases. V gave up 1 base and J gave up 9 bases; unmatched junction bases: 14. Per the germline V gene, CDR1 is MGHRA and CDR2 is YSYEKL. The CDR3 covers 17 residues. The CDR3 region has the DNA TGCGCCAGCAGCCAAGTACGGGGGGGCCTATTTATTGCTGAGCAGTTCTTC. The encoded protein is CASSQVRGGLFIAEQFF.

With respect to this clonotype: An end of the junction differs from the germline gene, which may be a read error. The V and J genes are TRBV29-1 and TRBJ1-1; D is unresolved. The length of the CDR3 is 9 residues. Looked up from germline, CDR1 is SQVTM and CDR2 is ANQGSEA. The CDR3 sequence is CSIDPEAFF. The DNA of the CDR3 is TGCAGCATTGACCCTGAAGCTTTCTTT. The entire variable domain, with the rest obtained from reference TRBV29-1 and TRBJ1-1, is as follows: SAVISQKPSRDICQRGTSLTIQCQVDSQVTMMFWYRQQPGQSLTLIATANQGSEATYESGFVIDKFPISRPNLTFSTLTVSNMSPEDSSIYLCSIDPEAFFGQGTRLTVV.

This clonotype turned up a few times. The rearrangement uses TRBV4-2 and TRBJ1-5; TRBD1 might be the D (5 bases). Trimming shortened V by 4 bases and J by 4 bases, and 14 bases separated the two germline ends. CDR1 is LGHNA and CDR2 is YNFKEQ in the germline V gene. The CDR3 covers 15 residues. The CDR3 bases are TGTGCCAGCAGCCCCTACTACGACAGAAATCAGCCCCAGCATTTT. Translated: CASSPYYDRNQPQHF.

The gene calls are TRBV4-1 and TRBJ2-3, with D maybe TRBD1 (7 bases). The germline V and J ends were trimmed by 0 bases and 6 bases, with 19 bases remaining between them. Germline assignment: CDR1 MGHRA and CDR2 YSYEKL. CDR3 length: 17 amino acids. The CDR3 spells CASSQEVRQGGLDTQYF. The CDR3 DNA is TGCGCCAGCAGCCAAGAAGTTAGGCAGGGGGGTCTGGATACGCAGTATTTT.

CDR3 sequence (DNA): TGTGCCAGCAGCCAAGTTTCCAGCTACAATCAGCCCCAGCATTTT. Its protein is CASSQVSSYNQPQHF. The V and J genes are TRBV4-2 and TRBJ1-5; D not certain. CDR3 size: 15 residues. V was cut by 1 base and J by 3 bases, with 10 bases left in between. Germline V CDR1 and CDR2: LGHNA, YNFKEQ.

This clonotype was counted a few times. This rearrangement joins TRBV24-1 to TRBJ1-2; no definite D call. Germline V gene lookup returns CDR1 KGHDR and CDR2 SFDVKD. The V end lost 0 bases, the J end lost 4 bases, and 2 bases lay between the germline ends. This CDR3 has 12 residues. The CDR3 protein is CATSDLSYGYTF. CDR3 sequence (DNA): TGTGCCACCAGTGATTTGAGCTATGGCTACACCTTC.

This chain uses TRBV12-3 or TRBV12-4 with TRBJ1-2, with 7 bases aligning to TRBD1. With V trimmed by 8 bases and J by 0 bases, 12 bases remained unmatched. There are 16 residues in the CDR3. CDR3 loop: CASYGDSRRTNYGYTF. The CDR3 DNA is TGTGCCAGCTACGGGGACAGCCGACGTACTAACTATGGCTACACCTTC.

J is TRBJ1-1 and V is TRBV7-9, with 8 nucleotides matching TRBD1. The germline V gene encodes CDR1 SEHNR and CDR2 FQNEAQ (reference sequence). The CDR3 contains 12 residues. V was pared by 4 bases and J by 8 bases, with 3 bases of the junction left unmatched. The CDR3 protein is CASSWGTGEAFF. The CDR3 DNA is TGTGCCAGCAGCTGGGGGACAGGAGAAGCTTTCTTT.

The gene calls are TRBV5-4 and TRBJ1-1; no firm D call. The CDR3 contains 13 residues. CDR1 and CDR2 (germline): SGHNT, YYREEE (reference sequence). Deletions cut 4 bases from V and 3 bases from J, with 10 bases between. The CDR3 DNA follows: TGTGCCAGCAGCCCCCAATGGGACACTGAAGCTTTCTTT. The encoded protein is CASSPQWDTEAFF. The complete variable domain, with remaining parts taken from reference TRBV5-4 and TRBJ1-1, reads ETGVTQSPTHLIKTRGQQVTLRCSSQSGHNTVSWYQQALGQGPQFIFQYYREEENGRGNFPPRFSGLQFPNYSSELNVNALELDDSALYLCASSPQWDTEAFFGQGTRLTVV.

Details on this clonotype: A read error may account for a junction end that differs from germline. The chain employs TRBV2 and TRBJ2-3, with D perhaps matching TRBD1 (5 bases). The CDR3 is 14 amino acids. CDR1 is SNHLY and CDR2 is FYNNEI in the germline V gene. CDR3 amino acids: CASREDSGTDTQYF. DNA of the CDR3: TGTGCCAGCAGGGAAGACAGTGGCACAGATACGCAGTATTTT.

As regards this clonotype: This may be a read error: a much more frequent sequence differs by one nucleotide. V gene TRBV20-1 combines with J gene TRBJ1-6, with D unresolved. The CDR3 is 15 residues long. Germline lookup yields CDR1 DFQATT and CDR2 SNEGSKA (reference sequence). V lost 5 bases, J lost 8 bases, and 19 bases lay in between. Here the CDR3 reads CSAPSQPGFDSPLHF. The CDR3 DNA reads as TGCAGTGCTCCCAGCCAGCCGGGTTTCGATTCACCCCTCCACTTT.

The gene calls are TRBV10-2 and TRBJ1-5; the match to TRBD1 covers 9 bases. The CDR3 length is 12 residues. J lost 4 bases, V lost 10 bases, and 2 bases had no gene match. Germline CDR1 is WSHSY and CDR2 is SAAADI. CDR3 sequence reads: CATTGGNQPQHF. The DNA of the CDR3 is TGCGCCACGACAGGGGGTAATCAGCCCCAGCATTTT.

Regarding this clonotype: At one of its ends the junction is not consistent with the germline gene, which may arise from a read error. The chain carries TRBV7-9 and TRBJ1-6; 7 bases line up with TRBD1. CDR3 length equals 16 residues. Germline V gene sequence: CDR1 SEHNR, CDR2 FQNEAQ (reference sequence). The CDR3 here is CASSRGQDSYSSPLHF. CDR3 DNA sequence: TGTGCCAGCAGCCGAGGACAGGACTCATATAGTTCACCCCTCCACTTT.